This TCR beta chain originates from a study of T cell responses to AZD1222 COVID-19 vaccine. About the study: Second-dose groups at about 4 or about 12 weeks were pooled. The study, taken as a whole, reports: Following two doses of AZD1222, Spike-specific TCR breadth and depth rose.

The table came from immunoSEQ multiplex PCR; TCRdb's copy has only in-frame clones and leaves some out. Of approximately 260,000 clones listed, approximately 93% were seen once; the top ten hold 0.5% to 0.7%. V trimming: 5 bases; J trimming: 0 bases; junction bases outside the gene matches: 7. The CDR3 totals 16 residues. Germline loops: CDR1 LNHDA, CDR2 SQIVND (reference sequence). Turning to this clone: Its antigen is not known.

The rearrangement uses TRBV19 and TRBJ1-1; 9 bases are shared with TRBD1. Source: peripheral blood, taken on day 0 of AZD1222 vaccination. The TCR sequence derives from an adult in good health. DNA of the CDR3: TGTGCCAGTAGTCTGGACAGGGGCCTCATGAACACTGAAGCTTTCTTT. It codes for CASSLDRGLMNTEAFF.